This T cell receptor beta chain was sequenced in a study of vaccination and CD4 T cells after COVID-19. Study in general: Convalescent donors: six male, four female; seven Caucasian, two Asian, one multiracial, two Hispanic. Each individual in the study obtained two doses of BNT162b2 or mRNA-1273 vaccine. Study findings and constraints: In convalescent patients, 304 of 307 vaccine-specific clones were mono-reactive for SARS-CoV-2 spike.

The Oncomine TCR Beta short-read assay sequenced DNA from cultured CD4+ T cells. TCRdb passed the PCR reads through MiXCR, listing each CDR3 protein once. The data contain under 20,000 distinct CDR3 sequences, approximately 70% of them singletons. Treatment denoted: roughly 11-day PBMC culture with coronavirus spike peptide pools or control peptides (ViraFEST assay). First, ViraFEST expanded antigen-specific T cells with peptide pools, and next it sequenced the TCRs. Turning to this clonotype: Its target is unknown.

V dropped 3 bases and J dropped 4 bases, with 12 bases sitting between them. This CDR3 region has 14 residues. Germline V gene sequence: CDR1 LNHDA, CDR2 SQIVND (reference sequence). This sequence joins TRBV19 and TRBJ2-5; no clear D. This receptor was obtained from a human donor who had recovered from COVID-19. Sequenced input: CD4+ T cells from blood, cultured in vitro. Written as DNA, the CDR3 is TGTGCCAGTAGTATGCAAACGATAGGAGAGACCCAGTACTTC. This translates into CASSMQTIGETQYF.